This note documents a single T cell receptor beta chain sequence. Its antigen is as yet unknown. V shed 3 bases, J shed 5 bases, and the junction held 6 bases outside the gene matches. The CDR3 has 14 amino acids. Germline CDR1 reads MNHNY; CDR2 reads SVGAGI (reference sequence). The data were taken from a study of T-cell memory formation after mild COVID-19. Study overall: There were largely donor-specific TCR clusters. Study-wide findings and caveats: Researchers found some responding clones in pre-infection memory, a sign that cross-reactive memory joined.

Each CDR3 protein gets one entry after TCRdb re-called the 5' RACE reads with MiXCR. There are about 470,000 distinct CDR3 sequences in the sample; 20% to 30% occur only once, and under 15% lies in the top ten. The receptor was isolated from an adult woman who had mild COVID-19 (a few samples of this study predate the infection). Cell type and time point are not known. Sequencing used PBMCs or a T cell subset sorted from them (not recorded which). The V call is TRBV6-6, the J call TRBJ2-7; TRBD2 agrees at 8 bases. The CDR3 DNA is TGTGCCAGCAGTTATGGCGGGGGGTCCCACGAGCAGTACTTC. It codes for CASSYGGGSHEQYF.